Listed below are T cell receptor beta chains from one sample, sequenced in a study of cytomegalovirus exposure and HLA in healthy donors. Clones were sequenced by immunoSEQ multiplex PCR, and TCRdb holds only the in-frame ones, with some missing. The sample shows about 160,000 clones, about 72% of them seen only once. Sequenced sample: PBMCs. These receptors came from a man aged 45-60 years in good health and CMV-seropositive. Both conserved end residues are part of each CDR3.

>TRBV11-2|TRBJ2-7
CASSLAPWGQGAYEQYF
>TRBV7-9|TRBJ2-7
CASSLGTGGEQYF
>TRBV7-2|TRBJ2-1
CASTNRGTGGRNEQFF
>TRBV15|TRBJ2-5
CATSTRRAGQETQYF
>TRBV4-3|TRBJ2-7
CASSQELAYEQYF
>TRBV29-1|TRBJ2-2
CSVQAAAGRELFF
>TRBV11-2|TRBJ1-1
CASSQTGAVTEAFF
>TRBV9|TRBJ1-6
CASSAGQGSSGPLHF
>TRBV4-3|TRBJ1-2
CASSQDVRRVGGYTF
>TRBV7-7|TRBJ2-1
CASSPDWKSYNEQFF
>TRBV6-1|TRBJ1-6
CATVTGINSPLHF
>TRBV18|TRBJ1-5
CASSLTGTGRQPQHF
>TRBV5-1|TRBJ2-5
CASSLSVGLLETQYF
>TRBV18|TRBJ1-1
CASSAARGNTEAFF
>TRBV9|TRBJ2-3
CASSSSGGSTDTQYF
>TRBV4-1|TRBJ2-3
CASSQVQYRGTDTQYF
>TRBV28|TRBJ1-2
CASRTPGAGGYGYTF
>TRBV11-3|TRBJ2-7
CASSLTGTGLYEQYF
>TRBV27|TRBJ2-3
CASSLWASGGQADTQYF
>TRBV7-9|TRBJ2-7
CASSLGSFATGVYEQYF
>TRBV19|TRBJ1-1
CASSIDARDTEAFF
>TRBV5-1|TRBJ1-6
CASSLVGTSSSYNSPLHF
>TRBV7-6|TRBJ1-5
CASSLARDSNQPQHF
>TRBV5-4|TRBJ1-1
CASSPRTGGNTEAFF
>TRBV18|TRBJ2-3
CASSPRATSGVPTDTQYF
>TRBV4-3|TRBJ1-2
CASSQERGALGIYGYTF
>TRBV6-5|TRBJ1-3
CASSLQGIPGNTIYF
>TRBV18|TRBJ1-5
CASSPDSQPQHF
>TRBV7-9|TRBJ2-3
CASSKGGPLPYTQYF
>TRBV18|TRBJ1-2
CASSPPGGKDGYTF
>TRBV7-9|TRBJ2-3
CASSIRLVDTDTQYF
>TRBV11-2|TRBJ2-7
CASSKGATGHLMGQYF
>TRBV30|TRBJ1-5
CAWSVRGYQPQHF
>TRBV2|.
CASSDIQFYEQYF
>TRBV10-2|TRBJ1-3
CASSEDSRRTIYF
>TRBV5-1|TRBJ2-3
CASSLAESTDTQYF
>TRBV4-3|TRBJ2-7
CASSQEPVSYEQYF
>TRBV11-2|TRBJ2-7
CASSLQGGGDLEQYF
>TRBV9|TRBJ2-5
CASSVEHGQETQYF
>TRBV15|TRBJ2-7
CATSISRVGHYEQYF
>TRBV7-2|TRBJ2-1
CASSLGSGGHNEQFF
>TRBV4-3|TRBJ1-5
CASSQGTGGNQPQHF
>TRBV19|TRBJ1-2
CASVTNSAPNYGYTF
>TRBV2|TRBJ2-3
CATLPGETSTDTQYF
>TRBV7-2|TRBJ1-6
CASSLEGDRVSPLHF
>TRBV7-9|TRBJ1-4
CASSLRDSTNEKLFF
>TRBV15|TRBJ1-5
CATSRDVWDRTVSNQPQHF
>TRBV30|TRBJ1-4
CAWSTTGGGEKLFF
>TRBV10-1|TRBJ1-5
CASSAGSQPQHF
>TRBV4-2|TRBJ1-4
CASSQEARQGAGEKLFF
>TRBV9|TRBJ1-3
CASSVGDRDYYGNTIYF
>TRBV9|TRBJ1-1
CASSVGGGTDTEAFF
>TRBV7-8|TRBJ2-5
CASSLGYRDRGRETQYF